Each of the 14 T cell receptor beta chains below was sequenced from the same sample in a study of blood T cells in healthy people across ages. A second roughly 6 to 11 cycle PCR used barcoded and J-beta primers. MiXCR was run by TCRdb on the 5' RACE reads, yielding one entry per CDR3 protein. This table holds hundreds of thousands of distinct CDR3 sequences, roughly 48% found once. Source material: blood. These receptors all come from a man between 25 and 39 years old in good health.

The chain links TRBV25-1 to TRBJ1-2; D might be TRBD1 (5 bases). CDR3 size: 16 residues. V was cut by 4 bases and J by 4 bases, with 19 bases left in between. The V gene's germline CDR1 is MGHDK and CDR2 SYGVNS. CDR3 nucleotides: TGTGCCAGCAGTGTAGCTGAGGGCCAGGGTCCCTATGGCTACACCTTC. Translation gives CASSVAEGQGPYGYTF.

As to this clonotype: A much larger clone is a single base away; this may be a read error. V is TRBV3-1 and J is TRBJ2-5; 7 positions agree with TRBD1. There are 13 residues in the CDR3. Germline V gene sequence: CDR1 LGHDT, CDR2 YNNKEL (reference sequence). The J segment lost 11 bases and the V segment lost 2 bases, leaving 8 bases of the junction unmatched. The CDR3 bases are TGTGCCAGCAGCCAAAACCGACAGGGAAGGCAGTACTTC. This encodes CASSQNRQGRQYF.

This clonotype was counted between two and nine times. V and J are TRBV27 and TRBJ2-7, with D possibly matching TRBD1 (5 bases). Between the trimmed V and J ends, which lost 2 bases and 0 bases, there was a span of 11 bases. The CDR3 contains 15 residues. Germline lookup yields CDR1 MNHEY and CDR2 SMNVEV (reference sequence). The CDR3 DNA follows: TGTGCCAGCAGTTTAGGGCCAGGGCCCTCCTACGAGCAGTACTTC. As protein: CASSLGPGPSYEQYF.

This chain joins TRBV9 and TRBJ2-3; maybe TRBD1 (6 bases). V lost 2 bases, J lost 5 bases, and 12 bases lay in between. Germline lookup yields CDR1 SGDLS and CDR2 YYNGEE. The CDR3 consists of 14 residues. CDR3 nucleotides: TGTGCCAGCAGCGTGCCAACAGGGATAGATACGCAGTATTTT. Amino acid sequence: CASSVPTGIDTQYF.

Points on this clonotype: Relative to the germline gene, one junction end is altered; a read error may explain this. This chain uses TRBV11-2 with TRBJ2-3; D remains ambiguous. The CDR3 is 12 residues long. CDR1 and CDR2 from the germline V gene are SGHAT and FQNNGV. Written as DNA, the CDR3 is TGTGCCTGCAGCGCCTCCGGGGATACGCAGTATTTT. Translating it yields CACSASGDTQYF.

CDR3: CASSQGGSGGPLDTQYF. The CDR3, as DNA: TGTGCCAGCAGCCAAGGGGGGTCGGGGGGGCCATTGGATACGCAGTATTTT. This chain connects TRBV4-2 to TRBJ2-3; the match to TRBD2 covers 8 bases. This CDR3 is built from 17 residues. Germline assignment: CDR1 LGHNA and CDR2 YNFKEQ. The junction had 12 bases not matched to a gene; V was cut back by 1 base and J by 6 bases.

This chain links TRBV7-2 with TRBJ1-3, with 8 bases that match TRBD1. This CDR3 has 15 amino acids. Germline CDR1 and CDR2: SGHTA and FQGNSA. The CDR3 loop is CLSSLGYRGANTIYF. For the CDR3, the DNA is TGTCTCAGCAGCTTAGGATACAGGGGGGCAAACACCATATATTTT.

This clonotype was counted between two and nine times. The chain is built from TRBV29-1 and TRBJ2-3; D unclear. Germline CDR1 is SQVTM and CDR2 is ANQGSEA. The CDR3 is 11 residues long. Trimming took 5 bases from V and 6 from J, leaving 9 bases between them. This chain's CDR3 is CSVYQSDTQYF. The CDR3 DNA reads as TGCAGCGTTTACCAAAGTGATACGCAGTATTTT.

The V call is TRBV29-1, the J call TRBJ1-2, with D hard to call. Deletions cut 0 bases from V and 8 bases from J, with 7 bases between. Germline V gives CDR1 SQVTM, CDR2 ANQGSEA. The length of the CDR3 is 11 residues. In nucleotides, the CDR3 is TGCAGCGTTGAAGAGAGGCGCGGCTACACCTTC. This gives the protein CSVEERRGYTF.

The chain combines TRBV5-1 with TRBJ1-2; no reliable D call. This CDR3 is 14 amino acids long. V was cut by 3 bases and J by 5 bases, with 14 bases left in between. The germline CDR1 and CDR2 sequences are SGHRS and YFSETQ. In nucleotides, the CDR3 is TGCGCCAGCAGCTCCACGGCTCCAACATATGGCTACACCTTC. It codes for CASSSTAPTYGYTF.

CDR3 in amino acids: CASSEDPGGSYNEQFF. The CDR3 region has the DNA TGTGCCAGCAGTGAAGACCCAGGGGGATCCTACAATGAGCAGTTCTTC. The J gene is TRBJ2-1, the V gene TRBV2, with 7 bases identical to TRBD1. After removal of 1 base from V and 1 base from J, the junction contained 4 bases not matched to a gene. The CDR3 is 16 amino acids. Germline assignment: CDR1 SNHLY and CDR2 FYNNEI.

The J gene is TRBJ2-7, the V gene TRBV5-1; perhaps TRBD2 as D (5 bases). The V end was cut by 0 bases, the J end by 2 bases, with 12 bases between. CDR3 size: 15 residues. The germline CDR1 and CDR2 sequences are SGHRS and YFSETQ. The CDR3 nucleotides read TGCGCCAGCAGCTTGGAAGCGGAACAGCCCTACGAGCAGTACTTC. Translated, it gives CASSLEAEQPYEQYF.

This clonotype has just a few counts. The rearrangement links TRBV7-2 to TRBJ2-3; D is possibly TRBD2 (7 bases). The CDR3 has 15 amino acids. Germline CDR1 SGHTA, CDR2 FQGNSA. V lost 3 bases, J lost 2 bases, and 12 bases lay in between. DNA for the CDR3: TGTGCCAGCAGCTTGAGTCGGGGGGCCACAGATACGCAGTATTTT. As protein: CASSLSRGATDTQYF.

This clonotype has only one observation. CDR3 in DNA: TGTGCCAGCAGCTTATTAGACAGGGGAGGCAATCAGCCCCAGCATTTT. Its protein is CASSLLDRGGNQPQHF. V and J are TRBV7-6 and TRBJ1-5; 8 nucleotides agree with TRBD1. In germline, CDR1 is SGHVS, CDR2 FNYEAQ. J was trimmed by 2 bases and V by 2 bases; bases with no gene match: 5. The CDR3 sequence is 16 residues long.